This T cell receptor beta chain comes out of a study of PD-L1 blockade in urothelial cancer. Sequencing was performed with immunoSEQ multiplex PCR; in TCRdb, only in-frame clones are kept and a portion is missing. Of over 70,000 clones listed, around four fifths are singletons. Time point described: peripheral blood 6 weeks after treatment start. Germline CDR1 reads SGHAT; CDR2 reads FQNNGV. The ends were cut back, 5 bases at V and 5 bases at J, with 21 bases in the middle. The CDR3 runs 16 residues. The sequencing here drew on PBMCs, taken around atezolizumab (anti-PD-L1) treatment. The rearrangement uses TRBV11-2 and TRBJ2-5, with D possibly matching TRBD1 (6 bases). The receptor was isolated from a man aged 70-80 years with urothelial cancer. The CDR3 loop is CASSIRGGLRFETQYF. CDR3 nucleotide sequence: TGTGCCAGCAGCATACGTGGGGGCTTAAGGTTCGAGACCCAGTACTTC.